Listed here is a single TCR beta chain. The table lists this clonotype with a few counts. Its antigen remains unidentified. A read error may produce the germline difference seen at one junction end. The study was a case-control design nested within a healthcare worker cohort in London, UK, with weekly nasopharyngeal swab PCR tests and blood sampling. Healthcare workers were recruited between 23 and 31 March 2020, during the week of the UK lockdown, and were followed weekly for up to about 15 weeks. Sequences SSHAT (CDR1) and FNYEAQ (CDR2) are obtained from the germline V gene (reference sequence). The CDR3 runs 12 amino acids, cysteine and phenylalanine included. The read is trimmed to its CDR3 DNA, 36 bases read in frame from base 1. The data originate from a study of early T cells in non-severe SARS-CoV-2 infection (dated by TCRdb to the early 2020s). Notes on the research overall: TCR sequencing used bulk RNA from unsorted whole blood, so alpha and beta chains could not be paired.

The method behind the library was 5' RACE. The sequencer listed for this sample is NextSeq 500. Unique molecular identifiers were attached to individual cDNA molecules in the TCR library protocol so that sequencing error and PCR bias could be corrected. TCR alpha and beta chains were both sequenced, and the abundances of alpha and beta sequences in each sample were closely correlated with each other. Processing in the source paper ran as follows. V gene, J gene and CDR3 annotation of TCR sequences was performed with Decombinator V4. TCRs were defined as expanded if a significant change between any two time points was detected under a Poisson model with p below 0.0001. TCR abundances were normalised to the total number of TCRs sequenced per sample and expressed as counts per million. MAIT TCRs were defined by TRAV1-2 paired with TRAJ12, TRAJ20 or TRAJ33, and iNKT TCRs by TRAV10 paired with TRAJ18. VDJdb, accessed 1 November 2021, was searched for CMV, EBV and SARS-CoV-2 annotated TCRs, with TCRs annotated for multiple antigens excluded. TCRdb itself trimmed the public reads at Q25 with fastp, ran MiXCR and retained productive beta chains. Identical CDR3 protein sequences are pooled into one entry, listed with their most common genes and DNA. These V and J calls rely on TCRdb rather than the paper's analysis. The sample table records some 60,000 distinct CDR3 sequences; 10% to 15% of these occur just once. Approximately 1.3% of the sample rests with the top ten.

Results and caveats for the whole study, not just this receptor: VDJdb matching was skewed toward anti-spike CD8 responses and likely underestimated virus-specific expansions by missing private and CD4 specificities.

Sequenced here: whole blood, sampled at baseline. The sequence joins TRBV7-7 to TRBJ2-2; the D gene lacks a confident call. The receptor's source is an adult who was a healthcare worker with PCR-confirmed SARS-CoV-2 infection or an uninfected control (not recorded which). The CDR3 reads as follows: CASRHDTGELFF. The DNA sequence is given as TGTGCTAGCAGACATGACACCGGGGAGCTGTTTTTT.